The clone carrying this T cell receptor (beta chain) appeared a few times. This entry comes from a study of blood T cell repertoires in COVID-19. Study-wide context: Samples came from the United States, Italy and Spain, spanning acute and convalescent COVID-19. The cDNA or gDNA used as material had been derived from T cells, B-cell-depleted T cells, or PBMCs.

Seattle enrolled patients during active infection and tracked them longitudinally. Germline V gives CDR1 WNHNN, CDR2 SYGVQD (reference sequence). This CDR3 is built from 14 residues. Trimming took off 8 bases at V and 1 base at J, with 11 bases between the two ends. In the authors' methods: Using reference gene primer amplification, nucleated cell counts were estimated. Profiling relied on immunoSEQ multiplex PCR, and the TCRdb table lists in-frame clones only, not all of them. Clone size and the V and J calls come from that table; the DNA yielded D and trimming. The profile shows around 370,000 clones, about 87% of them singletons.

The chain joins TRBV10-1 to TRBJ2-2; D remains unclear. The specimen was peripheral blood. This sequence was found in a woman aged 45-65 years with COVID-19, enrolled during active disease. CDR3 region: CASPRGENTGELFF. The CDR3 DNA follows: TGCGCCAGCCCTCGCGGTGAGAACACCGGGGAGCTGTTTTTT.